The entry below describes one TCR beta chain. The clone's antigen remains unknown. The sequence runs out 3 residues before the end of the CDR3; the remainder is reconstructed from the germline J gene. Every participant had a single incident cervical HPV16 infection, and prevalent HPV16 infections were excluded. Cervical HPV DNA was detected with MY09/MY11 PCR, and genotyping was done with dot-blot hybridization. Roughly 16 mL of heparinized blood were centrifuged, and the buffy coat was split into aliquots, frozen at -30 degrees C, and then kept at -80 degrees C. QIAGEN kits were used to extract genomic DNA from buffy coat specimens. CDR1 is given as SQVTM and CDR2 as ANQGSEA, both from the germline V gene. V and J lose 6 bases and 5 bases, and a span of 19 bases separates them. The cysteine opens and the phenylalanine closes a CDR3 of 14 amino acids. The DNA shown is the part of the CDR3 that was read: 33 bases, in frame from base 1.

The data stem from a study of T cells in women clearing cervical HPV infection (dated by TCRdb to the late 2010s). Turning to the overall study: The cases were roughly 23 women with histologically confirmed HPV16-related CIN3 or worse, and 2 of those women had invasive cancers. The controls were 25 women whose single incident HPV16 infection cleared within 12 months with no development of precancer or cancer. Blood from cases was collected at the visit at which the lesion was first identified, whereas blood from controls was collected once infection was no longer detected. For cases, a median interval of roughly 150 days, with an interquartile range of 90 to 200 days, was observed between lesion detection and blood sampling. HLA typing was available for only a few women, so HLA type could not be excluded as a confounder. This exploratory proof-of-principle case-control study, nested within the Guanacaste HPV Natural History Study in Costa Rica, compared TCR repertoires among women with different cervical HPV16 outcomes. Cases were matched to controls by age within five years and by the year the sample was collected. Cases had a median age of 34 years and controls had a median age of approximately 37, with no significant differences in baseline characteristics. The parent cohort enrolled about 10,000 women aged 18 or older in Guanacaste, Costa Rica, during about 1992 to 1995 and followed them for six to eight years. Five blinded duplicates per group were added as quality controls, giving around 60 samples: 50 participants and roughly 10 replicates. Overall results and qualifications from the work: Because T-cell numbers per sample were unknown, differences in richness could reflect varying T-cell content rather than repertoire biology. Lower TRBV6-7 relative abundance was observed in cases than in controls (about 0.099% versus 0.17%; Bonferroni P = 0.0008). Cases were distinguished from controls with an estimated AUC of 0.65 to 0.85 by random forest classifiers combining richness and V gene abundances. TCR repertoire richness was significantly higher in CIN3+ cases than in controls across sequencing depths, while evenness did not differ. The cross-sectional design could not show whether associations preceded infection or resulted from it; effector/memory subsets and HPV-specific T cells were not isolated.

Using the immunoSEQ assay, multiplex PCR amplified TCR beta CDR3 regions from an average of approximately 1,200 ng of genomic DNA per sample. Primer bias was corrected in the assay by using a complete synthetic TCR repertoire to establish an amplification baseline. The amplicons were sequenced using the Illumina platform. On the authors' methods: Sequences were error-corrected by clustering with frequency ratios and a modified nearest-neighbor algorithm, then analyzed in the immunoSEQ Analyzer with IMGT gene definitions. At each rarefaction depth, TCR richness and evenness were averaged over 20 rarefaction repeats, and samples with fewer sequences than the depth were excluded. Relative abundances of V, D and J genes were compared between groups using Wilcoxon rank sum tests, with FDR correction applied. Blinded duplicates gave an intraclass correlation of roughly 95% for TCR richness and an average of about 74% across 70 or so gene segments. TCRdb holds this immuneACCESS table with in-frame rearrangements only. Some clones are missing; in checked studies, unresolved V genes explain under half, and the rest has no known cause. That table gives V, J and clone size, and the DNA gave D and trimming. The sample table holds around 20,000 clones. The ten most abundant clones make up 5% of the sample.

Source material: blood buffy coat. This receptor was obtained from a woman between 18 and 69 years old with a cervical HPV16 infection that either progressed to CIN3+ or cleared (not recorded which). The chain joins TRBV29-1 to TRBJ2-5, and possibly TRBD2, on 7 matching bases. The covered CDR3 bases are TGCAGCGTAGGAACTGGGGGGGCGGGGGAGACC. This is translated as CSVGTGGAGET. The complete CDR3 protein is CSVGTGGAGETQYF.